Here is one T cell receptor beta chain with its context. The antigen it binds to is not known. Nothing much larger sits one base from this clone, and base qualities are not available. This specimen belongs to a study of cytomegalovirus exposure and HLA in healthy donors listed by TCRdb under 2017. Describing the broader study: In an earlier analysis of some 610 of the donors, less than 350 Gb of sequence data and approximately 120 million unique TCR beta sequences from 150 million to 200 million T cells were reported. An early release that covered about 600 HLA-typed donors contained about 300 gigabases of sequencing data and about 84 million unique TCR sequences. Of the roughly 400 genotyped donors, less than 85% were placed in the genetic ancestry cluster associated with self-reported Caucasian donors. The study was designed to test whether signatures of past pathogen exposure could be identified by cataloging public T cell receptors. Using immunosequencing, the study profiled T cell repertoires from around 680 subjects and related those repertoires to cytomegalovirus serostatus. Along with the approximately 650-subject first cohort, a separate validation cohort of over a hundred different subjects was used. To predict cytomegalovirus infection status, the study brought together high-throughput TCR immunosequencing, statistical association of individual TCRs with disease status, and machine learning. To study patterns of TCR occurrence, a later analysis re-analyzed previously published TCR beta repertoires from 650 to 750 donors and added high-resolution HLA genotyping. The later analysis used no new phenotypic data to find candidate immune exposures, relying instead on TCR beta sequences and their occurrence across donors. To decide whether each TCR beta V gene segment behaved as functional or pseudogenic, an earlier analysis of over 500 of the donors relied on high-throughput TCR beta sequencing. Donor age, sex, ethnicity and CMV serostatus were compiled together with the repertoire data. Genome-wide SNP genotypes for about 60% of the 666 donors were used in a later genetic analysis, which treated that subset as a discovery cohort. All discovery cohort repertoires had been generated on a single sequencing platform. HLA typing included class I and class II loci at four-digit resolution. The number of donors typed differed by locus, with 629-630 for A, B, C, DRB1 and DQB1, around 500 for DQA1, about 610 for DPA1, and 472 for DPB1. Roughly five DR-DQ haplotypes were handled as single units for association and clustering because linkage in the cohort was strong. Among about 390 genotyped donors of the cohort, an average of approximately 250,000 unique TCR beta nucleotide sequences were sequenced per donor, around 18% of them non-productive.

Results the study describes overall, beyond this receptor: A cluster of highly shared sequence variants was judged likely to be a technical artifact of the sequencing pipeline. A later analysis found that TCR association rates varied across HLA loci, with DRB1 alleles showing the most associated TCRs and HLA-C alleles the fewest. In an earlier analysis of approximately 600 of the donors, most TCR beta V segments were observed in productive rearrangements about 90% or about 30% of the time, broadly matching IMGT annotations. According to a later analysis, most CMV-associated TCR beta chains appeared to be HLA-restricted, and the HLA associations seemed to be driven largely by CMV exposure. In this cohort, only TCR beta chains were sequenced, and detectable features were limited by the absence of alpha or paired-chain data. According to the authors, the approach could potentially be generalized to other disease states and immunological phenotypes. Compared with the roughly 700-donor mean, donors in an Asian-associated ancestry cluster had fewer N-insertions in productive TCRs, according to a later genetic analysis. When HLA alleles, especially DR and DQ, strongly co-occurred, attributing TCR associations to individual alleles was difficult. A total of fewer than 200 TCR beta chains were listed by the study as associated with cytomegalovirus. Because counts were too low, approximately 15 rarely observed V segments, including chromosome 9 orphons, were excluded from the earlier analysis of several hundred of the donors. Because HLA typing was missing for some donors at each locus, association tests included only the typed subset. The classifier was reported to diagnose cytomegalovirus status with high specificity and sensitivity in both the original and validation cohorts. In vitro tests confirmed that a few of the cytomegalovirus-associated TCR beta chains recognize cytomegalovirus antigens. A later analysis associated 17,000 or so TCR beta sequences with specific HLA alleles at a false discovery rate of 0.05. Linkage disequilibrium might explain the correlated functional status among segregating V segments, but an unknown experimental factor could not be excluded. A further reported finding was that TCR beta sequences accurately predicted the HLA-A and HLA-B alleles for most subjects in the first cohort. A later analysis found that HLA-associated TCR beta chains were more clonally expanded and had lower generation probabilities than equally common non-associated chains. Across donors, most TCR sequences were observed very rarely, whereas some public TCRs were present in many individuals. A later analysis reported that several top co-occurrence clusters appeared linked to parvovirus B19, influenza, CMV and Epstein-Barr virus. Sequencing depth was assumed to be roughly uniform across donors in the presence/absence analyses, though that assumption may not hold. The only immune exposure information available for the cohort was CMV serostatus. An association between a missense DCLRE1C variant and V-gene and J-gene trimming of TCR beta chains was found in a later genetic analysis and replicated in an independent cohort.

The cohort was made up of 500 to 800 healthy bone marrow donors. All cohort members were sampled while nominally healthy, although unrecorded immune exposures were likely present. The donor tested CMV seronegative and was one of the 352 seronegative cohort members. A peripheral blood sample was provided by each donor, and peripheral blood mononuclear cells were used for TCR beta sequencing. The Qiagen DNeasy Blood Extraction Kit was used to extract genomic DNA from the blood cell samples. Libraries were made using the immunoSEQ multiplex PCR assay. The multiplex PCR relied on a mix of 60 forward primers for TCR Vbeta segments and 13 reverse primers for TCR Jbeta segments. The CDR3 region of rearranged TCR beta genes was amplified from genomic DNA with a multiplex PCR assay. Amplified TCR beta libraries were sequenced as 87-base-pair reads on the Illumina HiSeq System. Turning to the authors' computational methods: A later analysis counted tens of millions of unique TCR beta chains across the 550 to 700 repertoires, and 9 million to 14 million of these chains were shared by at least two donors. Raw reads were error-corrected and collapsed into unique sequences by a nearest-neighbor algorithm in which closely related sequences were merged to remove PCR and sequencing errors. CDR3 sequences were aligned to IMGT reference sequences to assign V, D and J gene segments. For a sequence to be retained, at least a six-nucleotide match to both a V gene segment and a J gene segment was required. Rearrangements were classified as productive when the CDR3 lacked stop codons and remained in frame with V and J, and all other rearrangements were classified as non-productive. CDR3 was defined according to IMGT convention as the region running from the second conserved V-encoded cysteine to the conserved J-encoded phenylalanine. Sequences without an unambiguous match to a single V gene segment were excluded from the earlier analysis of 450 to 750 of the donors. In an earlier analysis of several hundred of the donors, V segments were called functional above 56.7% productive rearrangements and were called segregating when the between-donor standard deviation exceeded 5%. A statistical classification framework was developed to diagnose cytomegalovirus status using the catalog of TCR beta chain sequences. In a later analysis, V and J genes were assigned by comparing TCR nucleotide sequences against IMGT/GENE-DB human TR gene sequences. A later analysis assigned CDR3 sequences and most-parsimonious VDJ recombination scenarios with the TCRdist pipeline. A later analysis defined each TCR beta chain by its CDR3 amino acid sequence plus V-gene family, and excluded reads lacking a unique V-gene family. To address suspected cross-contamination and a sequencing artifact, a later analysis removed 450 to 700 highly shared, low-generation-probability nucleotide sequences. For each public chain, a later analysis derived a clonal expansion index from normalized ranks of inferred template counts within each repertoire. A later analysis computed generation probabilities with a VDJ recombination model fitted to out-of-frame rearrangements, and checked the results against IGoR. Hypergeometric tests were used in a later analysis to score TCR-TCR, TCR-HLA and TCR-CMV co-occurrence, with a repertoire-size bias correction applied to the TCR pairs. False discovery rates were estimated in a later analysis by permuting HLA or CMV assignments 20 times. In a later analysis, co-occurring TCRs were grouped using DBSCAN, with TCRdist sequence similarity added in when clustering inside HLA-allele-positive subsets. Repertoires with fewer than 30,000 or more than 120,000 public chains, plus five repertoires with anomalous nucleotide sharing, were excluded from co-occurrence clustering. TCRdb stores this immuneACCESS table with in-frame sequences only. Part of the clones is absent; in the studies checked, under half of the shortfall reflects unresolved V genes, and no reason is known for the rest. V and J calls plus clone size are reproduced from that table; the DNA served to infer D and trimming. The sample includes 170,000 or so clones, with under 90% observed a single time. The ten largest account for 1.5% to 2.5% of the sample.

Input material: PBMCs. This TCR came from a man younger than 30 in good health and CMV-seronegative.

The nucleotides are TGCGCCAGCAGCCAATCGAGACTAGCGGGAGTCAATGAGCAGTTCTTC. It is translated as CASSQSRLAGVNEQFF. The V and J genes are TRBV4-3 and TRBJ2-1, with 12 bases matching TRBD2. For CDR1 and CDR2, the germline V gene lists LGHNA and YSLEER. Trimming accounts for 2 bases at V and 6 bases at J, while the number of junction bases matched to no gene is 5. The CDR3 measures 16 amino acids from cysteine to phenylalanine. Solely the CDR3 DNA is kept, with 48 bases framed from the first base.